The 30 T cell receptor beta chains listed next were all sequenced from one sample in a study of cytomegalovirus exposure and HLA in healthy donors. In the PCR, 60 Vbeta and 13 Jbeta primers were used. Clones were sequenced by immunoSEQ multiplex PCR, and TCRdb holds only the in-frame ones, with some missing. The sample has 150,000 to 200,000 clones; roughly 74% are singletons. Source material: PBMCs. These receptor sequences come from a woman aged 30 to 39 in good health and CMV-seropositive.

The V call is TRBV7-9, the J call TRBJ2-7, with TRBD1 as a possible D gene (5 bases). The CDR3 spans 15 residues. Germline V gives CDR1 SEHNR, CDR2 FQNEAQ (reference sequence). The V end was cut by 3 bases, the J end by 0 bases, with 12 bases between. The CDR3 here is CASSFEDKRSYEQYF. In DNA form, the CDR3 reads TGTGCCAGCAGCTTTGAGGACAAACGCTCCTACGAGCAGTACTTC.

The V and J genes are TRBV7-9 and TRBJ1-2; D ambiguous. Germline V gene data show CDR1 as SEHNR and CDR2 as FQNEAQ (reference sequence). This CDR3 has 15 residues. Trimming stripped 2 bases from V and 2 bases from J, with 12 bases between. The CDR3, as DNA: TGTGCCAGCAGCTTACCCGAGGCGGCCAACTATGGCTACACCTTC. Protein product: CASSLPEAANYGYTF.

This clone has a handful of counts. The DNA for the CDR3 is TGTGCCAGCAGTGAAGCGCGGGCCGGGAATTCACAATCCGGGGAGCTGTTTTTT. Protein: CASSEARAGNSQSGELFF. The chain joins TRBV2 to TRBJ2-2; D perhaps matches TRBD2 (5 bases). CDR1 is SNHLY, CDR2 FYNNEI, per germline. Trimming stripped 0 bases from V and 6 bases from J, with 20 bases between. This CDR3 spans 18 amino acids.

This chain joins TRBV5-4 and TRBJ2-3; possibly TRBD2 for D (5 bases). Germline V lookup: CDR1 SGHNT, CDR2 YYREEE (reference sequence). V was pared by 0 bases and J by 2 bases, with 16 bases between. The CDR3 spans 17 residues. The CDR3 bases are TGTGCCAGCAGCTTGGTCCCGGGGTCGAAAACCACAGATACGCAGTATTTT. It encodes CASSLVPGSKTTDTQYF.

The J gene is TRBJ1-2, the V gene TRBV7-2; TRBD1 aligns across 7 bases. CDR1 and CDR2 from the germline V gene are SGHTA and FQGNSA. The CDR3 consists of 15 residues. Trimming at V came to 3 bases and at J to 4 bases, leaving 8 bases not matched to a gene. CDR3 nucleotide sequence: TGTGCCAGCAGCTTTCGACAGGGCCCGGCCTATGGCTACACCTTC. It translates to CASSFRQGPAYGYTF.

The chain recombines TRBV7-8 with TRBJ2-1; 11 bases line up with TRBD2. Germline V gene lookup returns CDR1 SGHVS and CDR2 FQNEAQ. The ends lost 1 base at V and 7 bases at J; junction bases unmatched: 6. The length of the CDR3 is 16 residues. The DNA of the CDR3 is TGTGCCAGCAGCTTAGAGGGACTAGCGGTGAGAAATGAGCAGTTCTTC. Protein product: CASSLEGLAVRNEQFF.

CDR3 protein: CASSPYRGPDRDGYTF. The DNA of the CDR3 is TGTGCCAGCAGTCCATACAGGGGCCCTGACCGGGATGGCTACACCTTC. The chain has TRBV7-8 and TRBJ1-2, with 7 nucleotides matching TRBD1. After removal of 6 bases from V and 6 bases from J, the junction contained 16 bases not matched to a gene. The germline V gene has CDR1 SGHVS and CDR2 FQNEAQ. This CDR3 contains 16 residues.

Here the CDR3 reads CASSTGDRGFDEAFF. The CDR3 DNA follows: TGTGCCAGCAGCACAGGGGACAGGGGGTTTGATGAAGCTTTCTTT. This chain connects TRBV11-3 to TRBJ1-1; 11 positions match TRBD1. J gave up 7 bases and V 5 bases, and 9 bases lay outside the gene matches. The germline gives CDR1 SGHNT, CDR2 YENEEA. This CDR3 is built from 15 residues.

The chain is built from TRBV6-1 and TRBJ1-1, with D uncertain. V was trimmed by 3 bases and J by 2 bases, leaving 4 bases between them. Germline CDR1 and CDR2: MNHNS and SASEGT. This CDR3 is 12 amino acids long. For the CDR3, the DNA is TGTGCCAGCAGTGACAGAAACACTGAAGCTTTCTTT. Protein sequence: CASSDRNTEAFF.

CDR3 region: CASSLGYRRKEGNSPLHF. Here the CDR3 DNA reads TGTGCCAGCAGCTTAGGCTATAGAAGAAAGGAGGGTAATTCACCCCTCCACTTT. The chain is built from TRBV13 and TRBJ1-6; D unclear. Between the trimmed V and J ends, which lost 0 bases and 6 bases, there was a span of 18 bases. Germline-derived CDR1 and CDR2 are PRHDT and FYEKMQ (reference sequence). The CDR3 totals 18 residues.

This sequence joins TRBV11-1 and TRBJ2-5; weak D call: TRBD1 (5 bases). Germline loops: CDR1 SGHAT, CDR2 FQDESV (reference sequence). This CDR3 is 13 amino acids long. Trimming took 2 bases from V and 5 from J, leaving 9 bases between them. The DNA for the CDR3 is TGTGCCAGCAGCTTATACAACAGGGAGACCCAGTACTTC. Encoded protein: CASSLYNRETQYF.

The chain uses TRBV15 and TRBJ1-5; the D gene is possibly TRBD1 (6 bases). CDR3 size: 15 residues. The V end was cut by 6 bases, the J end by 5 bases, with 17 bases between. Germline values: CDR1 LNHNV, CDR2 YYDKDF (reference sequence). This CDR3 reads CATREQGRSDQPQHF. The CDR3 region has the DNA TGTGCCACCAGAGAACAGGGCCGGAGCGATCAGCCCCAGCATTTT.

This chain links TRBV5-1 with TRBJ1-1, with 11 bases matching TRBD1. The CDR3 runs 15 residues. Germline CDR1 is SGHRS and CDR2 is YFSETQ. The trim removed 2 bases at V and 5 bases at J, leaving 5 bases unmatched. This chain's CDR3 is CASSFRTGGSTEAFF. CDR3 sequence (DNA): TGCGCCAGCAGCTTCCGGACAGGGGGCTCAACTGAAGCTTTCTTT.

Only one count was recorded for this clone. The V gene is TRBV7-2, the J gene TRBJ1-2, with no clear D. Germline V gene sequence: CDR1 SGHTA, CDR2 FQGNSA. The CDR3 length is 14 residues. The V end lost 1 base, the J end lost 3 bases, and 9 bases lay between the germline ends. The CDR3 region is CASSLEEGDYGYTF. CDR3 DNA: TGTGCCAGCAGCTTAGAGGAGGGTGACTATGGCTACACCTTC. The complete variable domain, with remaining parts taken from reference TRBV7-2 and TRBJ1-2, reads GAGVSQSPSNKVTEKGKDVELRCDPISGHTALYWYRQSLGQGLEFLIYFQGNSAPDKSGLPSDRFSAERTGGSVSTLTIQRTQQEDSAVYLCASSLEEGDYGYTFGSGTRLTVV.

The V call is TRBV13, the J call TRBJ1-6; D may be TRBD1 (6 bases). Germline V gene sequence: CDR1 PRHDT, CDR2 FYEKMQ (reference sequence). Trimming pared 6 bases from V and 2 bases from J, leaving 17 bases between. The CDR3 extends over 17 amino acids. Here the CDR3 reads CASSFRQGRTYNSPLHF. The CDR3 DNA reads TGTGCCAGCAGTTTCCGGCAGGGGCGAACCTATAATTCACCCCTCCACTTT.

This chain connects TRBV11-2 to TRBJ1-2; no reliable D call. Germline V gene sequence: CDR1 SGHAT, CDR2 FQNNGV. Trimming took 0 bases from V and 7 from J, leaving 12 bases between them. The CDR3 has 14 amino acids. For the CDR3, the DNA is TGTGCCAGCAGCTTAGATCCGGCCAGGTCTGGCTACACCTTC. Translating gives CASSLDPARSGYTF.

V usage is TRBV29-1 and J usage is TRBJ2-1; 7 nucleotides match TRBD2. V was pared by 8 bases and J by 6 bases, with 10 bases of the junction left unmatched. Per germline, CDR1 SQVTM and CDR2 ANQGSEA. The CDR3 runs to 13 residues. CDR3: CSSAGRGINEQFF. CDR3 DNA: TGCAGCTCGGCGGGGCGGGGGATCAATGAGCAGTTCTTC.

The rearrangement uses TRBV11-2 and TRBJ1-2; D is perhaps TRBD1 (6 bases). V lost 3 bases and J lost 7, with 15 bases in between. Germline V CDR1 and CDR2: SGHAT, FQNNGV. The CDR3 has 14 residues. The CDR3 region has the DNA TGTGCCAGCAGCTTGGGGGGGGGACAAGGTGGCTACACCTTC. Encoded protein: CASSLGGGQGGYTF.

Here the CDR3 reads CAKTPGPDTEAFF. The CDR3 DNA is TGTGCCAAAACCCCGGGTCCGGACACTGAAGCTTTCTTT. The gene calls are TRBV2 and TRBJ1-1; the D is unclear. The CDR3 is 13 residues long. V lost 10 bases and J lost 3, with 15 bases in between. CDR1 is SNHLY, CDR2 FYNNEI, per germline.

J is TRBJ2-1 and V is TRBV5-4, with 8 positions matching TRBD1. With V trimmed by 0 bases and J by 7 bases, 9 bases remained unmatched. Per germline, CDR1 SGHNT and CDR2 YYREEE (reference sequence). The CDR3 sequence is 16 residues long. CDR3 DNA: TGTGCCAGCAGCTTGGCTTTTCAGGGGGCGGGTAATGAGCAGTTCTTC. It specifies CASSLAFQGAGNEQFF.

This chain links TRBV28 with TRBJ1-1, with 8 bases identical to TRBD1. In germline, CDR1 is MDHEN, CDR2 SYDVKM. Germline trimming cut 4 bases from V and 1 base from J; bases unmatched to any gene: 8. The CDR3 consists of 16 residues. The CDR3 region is CASSSPAGQGNTEAFF. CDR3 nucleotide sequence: TGTGCCAGCAGTTCACCCGCCGGACAGGGGAACACTGAAGCTTTCTTT.

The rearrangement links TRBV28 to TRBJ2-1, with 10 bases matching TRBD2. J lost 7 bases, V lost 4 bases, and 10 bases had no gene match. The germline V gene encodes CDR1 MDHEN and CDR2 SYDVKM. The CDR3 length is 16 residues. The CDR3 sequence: CASSSRLAGVVNEQFF. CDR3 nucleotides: TGTGCCAGCAGTTCCCGGCTAGCGGGAGTTGTGAATGAGCAGTTCTTC.

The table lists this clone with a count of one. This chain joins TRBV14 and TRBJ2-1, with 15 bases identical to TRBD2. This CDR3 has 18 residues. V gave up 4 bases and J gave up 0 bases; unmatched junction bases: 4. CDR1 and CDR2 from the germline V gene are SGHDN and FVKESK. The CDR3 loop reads CASSPGTSGGSSYNEQFF. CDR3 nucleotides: TGTGCCAGCAGCCCTGGGACTAGCGGGGGGAGCTCCTACAATGAGCAGTTCTTC.

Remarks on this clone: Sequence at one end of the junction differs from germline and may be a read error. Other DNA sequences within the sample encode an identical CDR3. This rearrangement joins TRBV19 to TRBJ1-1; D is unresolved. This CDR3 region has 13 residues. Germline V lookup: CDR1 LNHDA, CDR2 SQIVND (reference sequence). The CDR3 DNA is TGTGCCAGTAGTATGACTGTGAATACTGAAGCTTTCTTT. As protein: CASSMTVNTEAFF.

CDR3 bases: TGCGCCAGCAGCTTGGAGTACGGGGCGGGGGAAGCTTTCTTT. Protein: CASSLEYGAGEAFF. This chain connects TRBV5-1 to TRBJ1-1, with a weak D call TRBD1 (5 bases). Germline V gene sequence: CDR1 SGHRS, CDR2 YFSETQ. V was cut by 0 bases and J by 8 bases, with 14 bases left in between. The CDR3 totals 14 residues.

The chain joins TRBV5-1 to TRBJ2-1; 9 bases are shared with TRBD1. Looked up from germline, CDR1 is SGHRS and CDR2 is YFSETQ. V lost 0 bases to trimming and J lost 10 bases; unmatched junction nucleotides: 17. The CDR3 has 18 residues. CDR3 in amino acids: CASSLEWSGQGEIGEQFF. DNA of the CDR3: TGCGCCAGCAGCTTGGAGTGGTCGGGACAGGGCGAAATAGGGGAGCAGTTCTTC.

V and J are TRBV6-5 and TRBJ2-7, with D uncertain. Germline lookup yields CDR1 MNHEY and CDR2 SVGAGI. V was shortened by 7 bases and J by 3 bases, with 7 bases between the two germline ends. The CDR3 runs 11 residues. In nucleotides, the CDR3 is TGTGCCAGCATGCGAGACTACGAGCAGTACTTC. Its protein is CASMRDYEQYF.

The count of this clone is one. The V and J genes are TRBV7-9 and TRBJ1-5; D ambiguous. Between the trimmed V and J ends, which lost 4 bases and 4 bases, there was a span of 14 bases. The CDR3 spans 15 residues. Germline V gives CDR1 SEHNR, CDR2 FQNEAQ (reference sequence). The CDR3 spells CASSSRETGNQPQHF. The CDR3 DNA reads TGTGCCAGCAGCTCTAGGGAGACGGGGAATCAGCCCCAGCATTTT.

In DNA form, the CDR3 reads TGCAGCGCCCCGGGACAGGTCTCCGATGAGCAGTTCTTC. Translating gives CSAPGQVSDEQFF. The J gene is TRBJ2-1, the V gene TRBV29-1; 8 bases agree with TRBD1. Trimming took 7 bases from V and 8 from J; bases not matched to a gene: 10. This CDR3 region has 13 residues. The germline V gene has CDR1 SQVTM and CDR2 ANQGSEA.

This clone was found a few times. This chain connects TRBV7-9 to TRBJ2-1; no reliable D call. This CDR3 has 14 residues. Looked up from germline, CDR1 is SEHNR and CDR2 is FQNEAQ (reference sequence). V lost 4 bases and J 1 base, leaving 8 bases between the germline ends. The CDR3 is CASSSGSSYNEQFF. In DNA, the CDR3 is TGTGCCAGCAGCTCCGGGTCTTCCTACAATGAGCAGTTCTTC.